This TCR beta chain was captured in a study of PD-1 blockade in classical Hodgkin lymphoma. The CDR3 has 14 residues. CDR1 is LNHDA and CDR2 is SQIVND in the germline V gene (reference sequence). V was clipped by 5 bases and J by 2 bases, with 12 bases between them. Study-wide results and limits: Newly diagnosed patients were reported to exhibit reduced baseline TCR diversity relative to healthy donors. TCR diversity in CD4+, not CD8+, cells rose significantly by C4D1. Underlying causes for the observed repertoire differences were not defined, possibly disease activity or prior therapy. Those achieving complete response showed baseline diversity like newly diagnosed patients.

Assay: immunoSEQ multiplex PCR; the TCRdb copy retains only in-frame clones and omits some. Counted here are some 19,000 clones, around 75% occurring once; the ten biggest clones make up about 2.7%. Points on this clone: Its cognate antigen is unknown.

Noted time point: cycle 4 day 1 (C4D1), after six to seven weeks of nivolumab. Every patient relapsed after autologous stem cell transplantation, and brentuximab vedotin exposure varied. From thawed PBMCs, CD4+ T cells were purified using magnetic negative selection. The V gene is TRBV19, the J gene TRBJ1-1; weak D call: TRBD1 (5 bases). This material consisted of CD4+ T cells from blood, taken before the fourth cycle of nivolumab. The sequence was obtained from a human donor with classical Hodgkin lymphoma. CDR3 residues: CASSPTGLNTEAFF. The CDR3 coding sequence is TGTGCCAGTAGTCCTACAGGTCTAAACACTGAAGCTTTCTTT.